The source of this T cell receptor (beta chain) is a study of T cells in Graves' hyperthyroidism and ophthalmopathy. From germline, CDR1 is MNHEY and CDR2 SVGAGI. Trimming removed 11 bases from V and 6 bases from J, with 17 bases in between. This CDR3 comprises 13 residues. PBMCs were derived from more than 8 ml fresh peripheral blood. Using RNA transcripts as the source, TCR beta CDR3 regions were amplified. First-round RT-PCR of the TCR CDR3 relied on the HTBI primer set. TCRdb called the multiplex PCR reads again in MiXCR, with one record for every CDR3 protein. The sample contains 200,000 to 250,000 distinct CDR3 sequences, about 25% of which appear only once. This clonotype was picked up many times.

The sample consisted of blood. The clonotype was recovered from a woman between 40 and 55 years old with Graves' ophthalmopathy. The chain combines TRBV6-5 with TRBJ1-5, with D perhaps matching TRBD1 (6 bases). CDR3 sequence: CAGSTGLIQPQHF. In DNA form, the CDR3 reads TGTGCCGGATCGACAGGCTTGATTCAGCCCCAGCATTTT.